The 18 T cell receptor beta chains presented below share a single source sample, sequenced in a study of T cell responses to AZD1222 COVID-19 vaccine. Assay: immunoSEQ multiplex PCR; the TCRdb copy retains only in-frame clones and omits some. The table lists about 84,000 clones, about 93% of them singletons. The sequenced sample was peripheral blood, obtained 28 days after the second AZD1222 dose. Receptors were obtained from an adult who received the AZD1222 COVID-19 vaccine.

This clone came up once. The CDR3, as DNA: TGTGCCAGCAGTTTATCGTGGACAGTTAGCACAGATACGCAGTATTTT. It translates to CASSLSWTVSTDTQYF. The J gene is TRBJ2-3, the V gene TRBV27, with a weak D call TRBD1 (6 bases). The CDR3 is 16 residues long. CDR1 is MNHEY and CDR2 is SMNVEV in the germline V gene (reference sequence). Trimming cost V 0 bases and J 0 bases, with 10 bases left between them.

Worth noting for this clone: Additional DNA sequences in this sample encode the identical CDR3. CDR3: CASSLVRQETQYF. For the CDR3, the DNA is TGCGCCAGCAGCTTGGTGCGACAAGAGACCCAGTACTTC. The chain has TRBV5-1 and TRBJ2-5, with no clear D. The germline CDR1 and CDR2 sequences are SGHRS and YFSETQ. Trimming took off 0 bases at V and 2 bases at J, with 5 bases between the two ends. This CDR3 is built from 13 residues. Drawing the rest from reference TRBV5-1 and TRBJ2-5, the complete variable domain is KAGVTQTPRYLIKTRGQQVTLSCSPISGHRSVSWYQQTPGQGLQFLFEYFSETQRNKGNFPGRFSGRQFSNSRSEMNVSTLELGDSALYLCASSLVRQETQYFGPGTRLLVL.

The V gene is TRBV5-1, the J gene TRBJ2-2, with TRBD2 matching over 7 bases. The CDR3 sequence is 15 residues long. V shed 5 bases, J shed 1 base, and the junction held 5 bases outside the gene matches. The V gene's germline CDR1 is SGHRS and CDR2 YFSETQ. The CDR3 spells CASSHSGWNTGELFF. CDR3 bases: TGCGCCAGCAGTCATAGCGGGTGGAACACCGGGGAGCTGTTTTTT. Full variable domain (remainder filled in from reference TRBV5-1 and TRBJ2-2): KAGVTQTPRYLIKTRGQQVTLSCSPISGHRSVSWYQQTPGQGLQFLFEYFSETQRNKGNFPGRFSGRQFSNSRSEMNVSTLELGDSALYLCASSHSGWNTGELFFGEGSRLTVL.

The rearrangement uses TRBV3-1 (or the pseudogene TRBV3-2) and TRBJ1-4; weak D call: TRBD1 (5 bases). The ends were cut back, 4 bases at V and 0 bases at J, with 12 bases in the middle. The CDR3 consists of 16 residues. Germline V gene sequence: CDR1 LGHDT, CDR2 YNNKEL (reference sequence). CDR3 in amino acids: CASSPRWGATNEKLFF. In DNA, the CDR3 is TGTGCCAGCAGCCCAAGGTGGGGGGCAACTAATGAAAAACTGTTTTTT.

The chain uses TRBV19 and TRBJ1-5; 7 bases match TRBD1. There are 15 residues in the CDR3. Germline V lookup: CDR1 LNHDA, CDR2 SQIVND (reference sequence). V gave up 7 bases and J gave up 6 bases; unmatched junction bases: 12. The CDR3 sequence is CASTSTGVGFQPQHF. The CDR3 DNA is TGTGCCAGTACCTCCACAGGGGTCGGTTTTCAGCCCCAGCATTTT.

The chain couples TRBV5-1 to TRBJ1-2; possible D gene TRBD1, 6 bases. Germline values: CDR1 SGHRS, CDR2 YFSETQ. CDR3 length: 13 amino acids. Trimming removed 4 bases at V and 5 bases at J, with 12 bases between. In nucleotides, the CDR3 is TGCGCCAGCAGCGAGGCAGGGGTATATGGCTACACCTTC. Amino acid sequence: CASSEAGVYGYTF. The variable domain in full, completed from reference TRBV5-1 and TRBJ1-2, reads KAGVTQTPRYLIKTRGQQVTLSCSPISGHRSVSWYQQTPGQGLQFLFEYFSETQRNKGNFPGRFSGRQFSNSRSEMNVSTLELGDSALYLCASSEAGVYGYTFGSGTRLTVV.

In this sample, this clone turned up once. The J gene is TRBJ1-5, the V gene TRBV2; TRBD1 matches 9 bases. The V gene end was trimmed by 0 bases and the J gene end by 5 bases; junction bases not matched to a gene: 8. The germline gives CDR1 SNHLY, CDR2 FYNNEI. The CDR3 is made up of 17 amino acids. The CDR3 loop is CASSEAPDRGYYQPQHF. For the CDR3, the DNA is TGTGCCAGCAGTGAAGCGCCGGACAGGGGCTACTATCAGCCCCAGCATTTT.

The chain employs TRBV12-3 or TRBV12-4 and TRBJ1-4; D not certain. This CDR3 spans 13 amino acids. Between the trimmed V and J ends, which lost 1 base and 4 bases, there was a span of 4 bases. CDR3 nucleotide sequence: TGTGCCAGCAGTTTAGAACTTAATGAAAAACTGTTTTTT. It specifies CASSLELNEKLFF.

The gene calls are TRBV9 and TRBJ1-1; possible D gene TRBD1, 6 bases. V shed 3 bases and J shed 5 bases, with 11 bases lying between them. From germline, CDR1 is SGDLS and CDR2 YYNGEE. CDR3 length: 13 residues. This CDR3 is CASSAQGSTEAFF. The DNA of the CDR3 is TGTGCCAGCAGCGCACAGGGATCAACTGAAGCTTTCTTT.

The rearrangement links TRBV19 to TRBJ2-3, with 10 bases that match TRBD1. The CDR3 consists of 14 residues. CDR1 and CDR2 (germline): LNHDA, SQIVND (reference sequence). After removal of 7 bases from V and 6 bases from J, the junction contained 7 bases not matched to a gene. The DNA of the CDR3 is TGTGCCAGTAAGTGGGACAGGGGTGCGGATACGCAGTATTTT. It encodes CASKWDRGADTQYF.

This chain connects TRBV9 to TRBJ2-2; D is uncertain. V was trimmed by 1 base and J by 1 base, leaving 5 bases between them. Germline V gene lookup returns CDR1 SGDLS and CDR2 YYNGEE. The CDR3 covers 14 residues. CDR3 region: CASSVTGNTGELFF. The CDR3 nucleotides read TGTGCCAGCAGCGTAACGGGGAACACCGGGGAGCTGTTTTTT.

This clone appeared a single time. The J gene is TRBJ1-4, the V gene TRBV15; no definite D call. The germline CDR1 and CDR2 sequences are LNHNV and YYDKDF (reference sequence). V shed 3 bases and J shed 0 bases, with 11 bases lying between them. The CDR3 is 16 amino acids. CDR3 loop: CATSSSTAATNEKLFF. CDR3 sequence (DNA): TGTGCCACCAGCAGTTCCACAGCTGCAACTAATGAAAAACTGTTTTTT.

This clone was recorded only once. The chain has TRBV6-6 and TRBJ1-2; D is perhaps TRBD1 (6 bases). This CDR3 is 12 amino acids long. V was trimmed by 5 bases and J by 14 bases, leaving 18 bases between them. The germline V gene has CDR1 MNHNY and CDR2 SVGAGI (reference sequence). The CDR3, as DNA: TGTGCCAGCAGTGACAGACAGGCAGTGTCGACCTTC. Its translation is CASSDRQAVSTF.

This chain uses TRBV28 with TRBJ1-2; no reliable D call. Trimming took 4 bases from V and 8 from J, leaving 14 bases between them. The CDR3 is made up of 13 amino acids. Germline V gene data show CDR1 as MDHEN and CDR2 as SYDVKM. The chain's CDR3 is CASSSPGEIGYTF. The CDR3 DNA reads as TGTGCCAGCAGTTCCCCCGGCGAGATCGGCTACACCTTC.

CDR3 in amino acids: CASSLGLAGGVEQFF. The CDR3 coding sequence is TGTGCCAGCAGCTTAGGACTGGCGGGAGGAGTTGAGCAGTTCTTC. This chain uses TRBV11-3 with TRBJ2-1; 8 nucleotides align to TRBD2. V lost 1 base, J lost 9 bases, and 8 bases stayed unmatched. Germline V gene sequence: CDR1 SGHNT, CDR2 YENEEA. This CDR3 is 15 amino acids long.

This rearrangement joins TRBV15 to TRBJ1-2; TRBD1 aligns across 9 bases. V lost 1 base and J lost 7; bases outside the gene matches: 7. Germline CDR1 reads LNHNV; CDR2 reads YYDKDF (reference sequence). This CDR3 has 15 amino acids. For the CDR3, the DNA is TGTGCCACCAGCAGAGTTGGGACAGGGCATCCTGGCTACACCTTC. Translation: CATSRVGTGHPGYTF.

CDR3 sequence (DNA): TGTGCCAGTAGCGGGACAGAAAACTCCTACGAGCAGTACTTC. This encodes CASSGTENSYEQYF. V is TRBV19 and J is TRBJ2-7; 7 bases map to TRBD1. CDR1 is LNHDA, CDR2 SQIVND, per germline (reference sequence). CDR3 length equals 14 residues. J lost 0 bases, V lost 6 bases, and 5 bases had no gene match.

V usage is TRBV19 and J usage is TRBJ1-4; TRBD1 might be the D (5 bases). Germline V gene lookup returns CDR1 LNHDA and CDR2 SQIVND (reference sequence). CDR3 length equals 15 residues. The V and J ends lost 4 bases and 0 bases respectively, with 9 bases between them. The CDR3 spells CASSTRQSTNEKLFF. In DNA, the CDR3 is TGTGCCAGTAGTACCCGACAGTCAACTAATGAAAAACTGTTTTTT.